These 16 T cell receptor beta chains originate from one sample sequenced in a study of cytomegalovirus exposure and HLA in healthy donors (dated by TCRdb to 2016 to 2017). Library construction relied on the immunoSEQ multiplex PCR assay. For the multiplex PCR, a mixture combining 60 forward primers for TCR Vbeta segments and 13 reverse primers for TCR Jbeta segments was used. This immuneACCESS table, as held by TCRdb, lists in-frame sequences with V and J called but not all clones. Of the missing ones, under half trace to an unresolved V gene in checked studies; the others have no known cause. The sample contains 57,000 or so clones, more than 70% of them found a single time. The ten largest clones capture around 54% of the sample. What was sequenced was PBMCs. The receptors derive from a man aged 50-60 years in good health and CMV-seropositive.

The chain joins TRBV7-2 to TRBJ2-3; a possible D gene is TRBD1 (6 bases). Germline V lookup: CDR1 SGHTA, CDR2 FQGNSA. Trimming took off 3 bases at V and 5 bases at J, with 9 bases between the two ends. The CDR3 totals 13 residues. The CDR3 DNA sequence: TGTGCCAGCAGCTTGGGGGCGCGAGATACGCAGTATTTT. Its translation: CASSLGARDTQYF. The variable domain in full, with the rest retrieved from reference TRBV7-2 and TRBJ2-3, is GAGVSQSPSNKVTEKGKDVELRCDPISGHTALYWYRQSLGQGLEFLIYFQGNSAPDKSGLPSDRFSAERTGGSVSTLTIQRTQQEDSAVYLCASSLGARDTQYFGPGTRLTVL.

Regarding this clone: At one end the junction does not follow the germline gene, possibly because of a read error. The chain employs TRBV7-9 and TRBJ1-1; D gene unclear. The germline V gene encodes CDR1 SEHNR and CDR2 FQNEAQ (reference sequence). There are 13 residues in the CDR3. The CDR3, as DNA: TGTTCCAGCAGCTTGATCGGGGACACTGAAGCTTTCTTT. Protein sequence: CSSSLIGDTEAFF.

V is TRBV5-5 and J is TRBJ1-1; unclear D gene. The CDR3 contains 14 residues. The V gene lost 0 bases and the J gene lost 6 bases, with 12 bases spanning the gap. The V gene's germline CDR1 is SGHKS and CDR2 YYEKEE (reference sequence). The CDR3 bases are TGTGCCAGCAGCTTGGTCTCGACCCTAGCTGAAGCTTTCTTT. Its protein product is CASSLVSTLAEAFF.

The chain employs TRBV2 and TRBJ2-1; D is unresolved. CDR1 SNHLY and CDR2 FYNNEI come from the germline V gene. V dropped 2 bases and J dropped 5 bases, with 7 bases sitting between them. The CDR3 consists of 13 residues. The CDR3 coding sequence is TGTGCCAGCAGTGAAAATCGAGACAATGAGCAGTTCTTC. Translated, it gives CASSENRDNEQFF.

V gene TRBV7-3 combines with J gene TRBJ1-1; D is unresolved. Trimming removed 2 bases at V and 2 bases at J, with 6 bases between. This CDR3 spans 13 amino acids. The germline CDR1 and CDR2 sequences are SGHTA and FQGTGA. Here the CDR3 reads CASSLRGNTEAFF. As DNA, the CDR3 is TGTGCCAGCAGCTTACGGGGTAACACTGAAGCTTTCTTT.

With regard to this clone: At one end, the junction sequence differs from germline, possibly due to a read error. The V gene is TRBV27, the J gene TRBJ2-7; D is ambiguous. The CDR3 contains 11 residues. CDR1 is MNHEY, CDR2 SMNVEV, per germline (reference sequence). The CDR3 DNA follows: TGTGCCACCGGTCGCTCCCACGAGCAGTACTTC. This gives the protein CATGRSHEQYF.

The chain carries TRBV30 and TRBJ2-3; 9 positions agree with TRBD2. CDR3 length equals 14 residues. V lost 4 bases to trimming and J lost 6 bases; unmatched junction nucleotides: 8. Germline V gene sequence: CDR1 GTSNPN, CDR2 SVGIG (reference sequence). CDR3 nucleotide sequence: TGTGCCTGGAAAAGGGCGGGGGGGGCCGATACGCAGTATTTT. Encoded protein: CAWKRAGGADTQYF. The full variable domain, with the rest looked up from reference TRBV30 and TRBJ2-3, is SQTIHQWPATLVQPVGSPLSLECTVEGTSNPNLYWYRQAAGRGLQLLFYSVGIGQISSEVPQNLSASRPQDRQFILSSKKLLLSDSGFYLCAWKRAGGADTQYFGPGTRLTVL.

As regards this clone: The sample holds other DNA sequences that translate to the same CDR3. The V gene is TRBV7-9, the J gene TRBJ1-1, with a tentative D call TRBD1 (6 bases). This CDR3 has 14 residues. The germline gives CDR1 SEHNR, CDR2 FQNEAQ (reference sequence). Trimming removed 3 bases at V and 4 bases at J, with 12 bases between. The CDR3 bases are TGTGCCAGCAGCTTTGCACAGGGCGGCACTGAAGCTTTCTTT. Its protein product is CASSFAQGGTEAFF. Based on the CDR3 plus reference TRBV7-9 and TRBJ1-1, the full variable domain is DTGVSQNPRHKITKRGQNVTFRCDPISEHNRLYWYRQTLGQGPEFLTYFQNEAQLEKSRLLSDRFSAERPKGSFSTLEIQRTEQGDSAMYLCASSFAQGGTEAFFGQGTRLTVV.

This sequence joins TRBV18 and TRBJ1-4; a possible D gene is TRBD1 (5 bases). Germline loops: CDR1 KGHSH, CDR2 LQKENI. The ends were cut back, 3 bases at V and 5 bases at J, with 10 bases in the middle. The CDR3 extends over 14 amino acids. In nucleotides, the CDR3 is TGTGCCAGCTCACCGACAGCATTAAATGAAAAACTGTTTTTT. As protein: CASSPTALNEKLFF.

This clone was counted between two and nine times. The chain employs TRBV6-6 and TRBJ2-3; 7 bases are a match to TRBD1. Germline assignment: CDR1 MNHNY and CDR2 SVGAGI (reference sequence). The CDR3 is made up of 15 amino acids. V lost 4 bases, J lost 0 bases, and 4 bases stayed unmatched. The CDR3 spells CASSSQGDSTDTQYF. The CDR3 DNA is TGTGCCAGCAGTTCCCAGGGGGATAGCACAGATACGCAGTATTTT.

The count of this clone is one. V gene TRBV5-1 combines with J gene TRBJ2-1; 7 bases match TRBD1. V shed 4 bases, J shed 1 base, and the junction held 8 bases outside the gene matches. CDR1 and CDR2 (germline): SGHRS, YFSETQ. The CDR3 runs to 16 residues. This chain's CDR3 is CASSKQGRGSYNEQFF. The CDR3 nucleotides are TGCGCCAGCAGCAAACAGGGGAGAGGGTCCTACAATGAGCAGTTCTTC.

This chain links TRBV5-1 with TRBJ2-1, with 9 bases that match TRBD2. The CDR3 has 14 amino acids. CDR1 is SGHRS, CDR2 YFSETQ, per germline. Germline trimming cut 4 bases from V and 7 bases from J; bases unmatched to any gene: 6. Here the CDR3 DNA reads TGCGCCAGCAGCCCGGTGGGACTAGCAAATGAGCAGTTCTTC. Translation gives CASSPVGLANEQFF.

V usage is TRBV2 and J usage is TRBJ2-3; D not resolved. V dropped 7 bases and J dropped 2 bases, with 10 bases sitting between them. The CDR3 loop spans 13 amino acids. Germline CDR1 SNHLY, CDR2 FYNNEI. The CDR3 here is CASTVRYTDTQYF. CDR3 nucleotide sequence: TGTGCCAGCACCGTCAGATACACAGATACGCAGTATTTT.

Comment on this clone: The sample carries other DNA sequences with the same CDR3. The J gene is TRBJ2-5, the V gene TRBV18; D unclear. The CDR3 length is 14 residues. The V gene's germline CDR1 is KGHSH and CDR2 LQKENI. V lost 1 base to trimming and J lost 4 bases, with 10 bases between them. CDR3 nucleotides: TGTGCCAGCTCACCACATCCGGGTCCAGAGACCCAGTACTTC. Residues: CASSPHPGPETQYF.

The chain carries TRBV7-9 and TRBJ2-1; D remains unclear. The V and J ends lost 6 bases and 4 bases respectively, with 4 bases between them. Germline V gives CDR1 SEHNR, CDR2 FQNEAQ (reference sequence). The CDR3 consists of 11 residues. In nucleotides, the CDR3 is TGTGCCAGCAGAATATACAATGAGCAGTTCTTC. Its translation: CASRIYNEQFF.

In the case of this clone: A read error is likely, as this CDR3 ends without the conserved phenylalanine or tryptophan. It is unclear where the CDR3 begins or ends on the DNA, so no DNA is shown, and the CDR3 is as TCRdb lists it. The gene calls are TRBV6-5 and TRBJ2-7; the table assigns TRBD2, which was not confirmed against the DNA. CDR1 MNHEY and CDR2 SVGAGI come from the germline V gene. The CDR3 contains 13 residues when both ends are counted. The CDR3 spells CASRNQGSGLVYL.